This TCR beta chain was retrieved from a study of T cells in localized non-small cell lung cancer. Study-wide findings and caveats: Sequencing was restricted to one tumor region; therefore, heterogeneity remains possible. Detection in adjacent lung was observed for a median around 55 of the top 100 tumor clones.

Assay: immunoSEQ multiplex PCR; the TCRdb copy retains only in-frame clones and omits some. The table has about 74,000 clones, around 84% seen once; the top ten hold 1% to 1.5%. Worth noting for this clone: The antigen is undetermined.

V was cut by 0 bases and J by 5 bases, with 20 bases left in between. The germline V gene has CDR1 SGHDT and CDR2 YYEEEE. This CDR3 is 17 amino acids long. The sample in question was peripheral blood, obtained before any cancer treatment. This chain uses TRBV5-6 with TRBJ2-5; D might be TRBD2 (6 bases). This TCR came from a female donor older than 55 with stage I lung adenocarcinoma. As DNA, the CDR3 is TGTGCCAGCAGCTTGGCCTTAAGCCACTTTCGGGAGGAGACCCAGTACTTC. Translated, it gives CASSLALSHFREETQYF.